These 10 T cell receptor beta chains were sequenced from one sample in a study of T cells after yellow fever vaccination. TCRdb called the 5' RACE reads again in MiXCR, with one record for every CDR3 protein. Found here are 170,000 or so distinct CDR3 sequences, roughly 6.4% of them singletons; the top ten hold roughly 3%. Sample: CD4+ T cells sorted from PBMCs, taken on the day of the first yellow fever vaccination. Source of these receptors: a man younger than 30 who received the YFV17D yellow fever vaccine.

J is TRBJ2-7 and V is TRBV27; D unclear. Germline V CDR1 and CDR2: MNHEY, SMNVEV (reference sequence). The germline V and J ends were trimmed by 8 bases and 4 bases, with 0 bases remaining between them. This CDR3 is 8 amino acids long. The CDR3 sequence: CASYEQYV. DNA for the CDR3: TGTGCCAGCTACGAGCAGTACGTC.

The rearrangement joins TRBV5-4 to TRBJ2-2; D is uncertain. The V and J ends lost 1 base and 3 bases respectively, with 4 bases between them. The CDR3 totals 13 residues. Germline V gene sequence: CDR1 SGHNT, CDR2 YYREEE (reference sequence). The CDR3 protein is CASSLPHTGELFF. CDR3 bases: TGTGCCAGCAGCTTGCCCCACACCGGGGAGCTGTTTTTT.

The CDR3 loop is CASSQGQGKRNTEAFF. The CDR3 coding sequence is TGCGCCAGCAGCCAGGGACAGGGAAAAAGGAACACTGAAGCTTTCTTT. This sequence joins TRBV4-1 and TRBJ1-1; TRBD1 agrees at 9 bases. V shed 3 bases and J 1 base; nucleotides not matched to a gene: 6. Germline CDR1 MGHRA, CDR2 YSYEKL. This CDR3 region has 16 residues.

The sample holds many counts of this clonotype. V is TRBV4-2 and J is TRBJ2-6, with D hard to call. This CDR3 region has 14 residues. Trimming removed 0 bases at V and 1 base at J, with 1 base between. In germline, CDR1 is LGHNA, CDR2 YNFKEQ. CDR3 nucleotides: TGTGCCAGCAGCCAAGAATCTGGGGCCAACGTCCTGACTTTC. This encodes CASSQESGANVLTF.

Many counts were recorded for this clonotype. The gene calls are TRBV5-1 and TRBJ2-1, with D tentatively TRBD1 (5 bases). The germline V gene has CDR1 SGHRS and CDR2 YFSETQ. The V end lost 1 base, the J end lost 9 bases, and 17 bases lay between the germline ends. CDR3 length: 15 residues. The chain's CDR3 is CASSLQPGLIGEQFF. As DNA, the CDR3 is TGCGCCAGCAGCTTGCAACCAGGGTTGATCGGTGAGCAGTTCTTC.

This clonotype was detected only a few times. The rearrangement uses TRBV10-2 and TRBJ1-1; D not resolved. The CDR3 sequence is 13 residues long. CDR1 and CDR2 from the germline V gene are WSHSY and SAAADI. V was shortened by 7 bases and J by 4 bases, with 13 bases between the two germline ends. This chain's CDR3 is CASIFGGGTEAFF. The CDR3 DNA reads TGCGCCAGCATCTTCGGCGGAGGCACTGAAGCTTTCTTT.

This clonotype was observed a handful of times. The chain carries TRBV6-1 and TRBJ1-1; D is unresolved. Trimming took off 3 bases at V and 3 bases at J, with 17 bases between the two ends. CDR1 and CDR2 (germline): MNHNS, SASEGT. CDR3 size: 16 residues. This chain's CDR3 is CASSDLGGPRDTEAFF. CDR3 nucleotides: TGTGCCAGCAGTGACTTGGGAGGCCCTAGGGACACTGAAGCTTTCTTT.

This clonotype occurred many times. This chain links TRBV3-1 with TRBJ1-6, with a possible D match to TRBD1 (5 bases). The germline gives CDR1 LGHDT, CDR2 YNNKEL (reference sequence). V was shortened by 0 bases and J by 4 bases, with 7 bases between the two germline ends. The CDR3 is 15 amino acids. CDR3 bases: TGTGCCAGCAGCCAAGAGACAGATTATAATTCACCCCTCCACTTT. It codes for CASSQETDYNSPLHF.

This clonotype was counted at least ten times. The CDR3 nucleotides read TGCGCCAGCAGCCAAGGACGTTCTGGGACCCCCTATGGCTACACCTTC. As protein: CASSQGRSGTPYGYTF. The chain is built from TRBV4-1 and TRBJ1-2; perhaps TRBD1 as D (5 bases). Germline-derived CDR1 and CDR2 are MGHRA and YSYEKL. CDR3 size: 16 residues. V lost 1 base, J lost 4 bases, and 16 bases lay in between.

Many counts were recorded for this clonotype. The chain uses TRBV6-5 and TRBJ2-1, with 7 bases aligning to TRBD1. CDR1 MNHEY and CDR2 SVGAGI come from the germline V gene. The CDR3 sequence is 15 residues long. The ends lost 2 bases at V and 4 bases at J; junction bases unmatched: 5. In DNA form, the CDR3 reads TGTGCCAGCAGTTACGAAAGACAGGGTTACAATGAGCAGTTCTTC. It translates to CASSYERQGYNEQFF.